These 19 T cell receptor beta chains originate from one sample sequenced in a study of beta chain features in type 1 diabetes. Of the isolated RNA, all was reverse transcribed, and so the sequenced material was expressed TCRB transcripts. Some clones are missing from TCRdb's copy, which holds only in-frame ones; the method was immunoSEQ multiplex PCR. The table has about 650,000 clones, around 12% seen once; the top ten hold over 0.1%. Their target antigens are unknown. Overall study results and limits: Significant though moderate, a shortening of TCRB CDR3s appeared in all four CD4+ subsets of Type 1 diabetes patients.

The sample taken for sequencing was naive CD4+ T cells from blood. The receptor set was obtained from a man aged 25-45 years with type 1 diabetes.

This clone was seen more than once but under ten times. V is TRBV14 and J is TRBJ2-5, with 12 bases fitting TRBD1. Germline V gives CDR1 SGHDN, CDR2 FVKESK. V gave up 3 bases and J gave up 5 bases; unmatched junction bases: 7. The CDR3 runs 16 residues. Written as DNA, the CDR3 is TGTGCCAGCAGCCACCCCGGGACAGGGGGCTATGAGACCCAGTACTTC. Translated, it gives CASSHPGTGGYETQYF.

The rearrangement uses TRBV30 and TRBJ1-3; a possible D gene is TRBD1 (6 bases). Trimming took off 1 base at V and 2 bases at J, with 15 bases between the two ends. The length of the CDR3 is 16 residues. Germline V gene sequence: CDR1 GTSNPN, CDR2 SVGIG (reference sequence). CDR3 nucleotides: TGTGCCTGGAGTGGCGGGACATCGGCGGCTGGAAACACCATATATTTT. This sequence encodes CAWSGGTSAAGNTIYF. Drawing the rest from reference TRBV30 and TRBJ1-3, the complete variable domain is SQTIHQWPATLVQPVGSPLSLECTVEGTSNPNLYWYRQAAGRGLQLLFYSVGIGQISSEVPQNLSASRPQDRQFILSSKKLLLSDSGFYLCAWSGGTSAAGNTIYFGEGSWLTVV.

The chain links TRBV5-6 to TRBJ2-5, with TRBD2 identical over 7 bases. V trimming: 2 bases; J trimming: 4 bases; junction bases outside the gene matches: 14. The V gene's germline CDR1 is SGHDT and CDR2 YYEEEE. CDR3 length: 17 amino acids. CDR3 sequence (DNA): TGTGCCAGCAGCTTCCCTCGTGGGAGCGGGATACGAGAGACCCAGTACTTC. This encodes CASSFPRGSGIRETQYF.

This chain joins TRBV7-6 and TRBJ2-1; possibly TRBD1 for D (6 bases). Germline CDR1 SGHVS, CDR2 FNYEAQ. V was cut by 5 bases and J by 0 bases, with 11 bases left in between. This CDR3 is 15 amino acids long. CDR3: CASSPHRDSYNEQFF. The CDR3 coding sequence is TGTGCCAGCAGCCCCCACAGGGACTCCTACAATGAGCAGTTCTTC.

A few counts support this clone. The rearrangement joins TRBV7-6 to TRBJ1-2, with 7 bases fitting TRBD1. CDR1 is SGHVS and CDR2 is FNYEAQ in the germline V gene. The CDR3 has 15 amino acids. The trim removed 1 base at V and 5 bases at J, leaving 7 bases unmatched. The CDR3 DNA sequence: TGTGCCAGCAGCTTAGAGGGGGCAGGGACATATGGCTACACCTTC. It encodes CASSLEGAGTYGYTF.

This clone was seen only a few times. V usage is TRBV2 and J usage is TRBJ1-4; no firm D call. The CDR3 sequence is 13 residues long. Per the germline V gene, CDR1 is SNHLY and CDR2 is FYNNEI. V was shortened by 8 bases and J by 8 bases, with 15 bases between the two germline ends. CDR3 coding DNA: TGTGCCAGCCCGGCCCTAGAGGGAGAAAAACTGTTTTTT. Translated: CASPALEGEKLFF.

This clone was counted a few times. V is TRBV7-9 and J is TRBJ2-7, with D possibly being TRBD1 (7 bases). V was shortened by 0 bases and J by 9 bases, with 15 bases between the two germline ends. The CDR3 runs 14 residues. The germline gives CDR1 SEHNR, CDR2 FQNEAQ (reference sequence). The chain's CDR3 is CASSLAEGDSRQYF. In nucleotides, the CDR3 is TGTGCCAGCAGCTTAGCGGAGGGGGACAGCCGGCAGTACTTC.

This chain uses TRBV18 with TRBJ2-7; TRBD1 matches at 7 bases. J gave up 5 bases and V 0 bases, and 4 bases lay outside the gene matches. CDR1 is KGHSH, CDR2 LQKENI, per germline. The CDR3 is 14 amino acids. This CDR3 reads CASSPPQGVHEQYF. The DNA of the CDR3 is TGTGCCAGCTCACCACCTCAGGGGGTCCACGAGCAGTACTTC.

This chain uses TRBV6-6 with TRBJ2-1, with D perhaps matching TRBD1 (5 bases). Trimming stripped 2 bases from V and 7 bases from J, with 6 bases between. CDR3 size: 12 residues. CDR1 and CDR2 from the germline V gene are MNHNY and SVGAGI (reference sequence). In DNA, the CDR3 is TGTGCCAGCAGTTACGGGGCAAATGAGCAGTTCTTC. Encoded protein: CASSYGANEQFF.

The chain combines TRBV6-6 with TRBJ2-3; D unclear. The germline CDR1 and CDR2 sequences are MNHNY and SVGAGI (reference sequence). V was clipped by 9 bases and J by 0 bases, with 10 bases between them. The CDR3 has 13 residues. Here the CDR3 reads CASKPPSTDTQYF. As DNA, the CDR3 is TGTGCCAGTAAGCCGCCGAGCACAGATACGCAGTATTTT.

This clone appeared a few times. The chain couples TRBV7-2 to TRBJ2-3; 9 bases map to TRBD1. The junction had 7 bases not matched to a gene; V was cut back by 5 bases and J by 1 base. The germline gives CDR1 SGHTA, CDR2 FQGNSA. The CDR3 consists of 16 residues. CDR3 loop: CASSPRQGGGTDTQYF. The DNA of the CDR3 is TGTGCCAGCAGCCCGCGACAGGGGGGAGGCACAGATACGCAGTATTTT.

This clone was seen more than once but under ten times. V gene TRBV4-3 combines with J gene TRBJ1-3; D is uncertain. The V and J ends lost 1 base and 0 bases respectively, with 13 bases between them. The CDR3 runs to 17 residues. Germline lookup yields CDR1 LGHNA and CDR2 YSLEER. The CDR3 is CASSQVSAGGSGNTIYF. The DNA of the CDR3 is TGCGCCAGCAGCCAAGTTTCTGCAGGAGGCTCTGGAAACACCATATATTTT.

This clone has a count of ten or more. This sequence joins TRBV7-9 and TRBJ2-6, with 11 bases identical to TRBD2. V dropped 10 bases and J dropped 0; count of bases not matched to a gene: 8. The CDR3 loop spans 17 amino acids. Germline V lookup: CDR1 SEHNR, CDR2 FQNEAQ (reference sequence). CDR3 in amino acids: CATGTSGFPSGANVLTF. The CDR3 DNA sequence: TGTGCCACCGGGACTAGCGGATTCCCCTCTGGGGCCAACGTCCTGACTTTC.

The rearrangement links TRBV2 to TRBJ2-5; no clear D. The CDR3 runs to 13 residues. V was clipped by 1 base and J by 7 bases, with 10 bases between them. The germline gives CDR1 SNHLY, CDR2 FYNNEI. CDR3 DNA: TGTGCCAGCAGTGAAGGAAGCCCGGGGACCCAGTACTTC. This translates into CASSEGSPGTQYF.

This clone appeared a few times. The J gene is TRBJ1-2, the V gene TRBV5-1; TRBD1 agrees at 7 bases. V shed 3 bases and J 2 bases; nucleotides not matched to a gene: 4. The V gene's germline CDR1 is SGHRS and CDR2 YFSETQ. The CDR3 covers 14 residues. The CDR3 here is CASSSGQTNYGYTF. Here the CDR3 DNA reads TGCGCCAGCAGCTCGGGACAGACAAACTATGGCTACACCTTC.

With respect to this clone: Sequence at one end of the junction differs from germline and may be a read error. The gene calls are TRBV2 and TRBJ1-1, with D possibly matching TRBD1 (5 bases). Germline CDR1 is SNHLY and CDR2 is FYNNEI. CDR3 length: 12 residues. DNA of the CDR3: TGTGCCAGCAGTGTTTTTGGGGCGGTCGATGGCTTT. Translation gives CASSVFGAVDGF.

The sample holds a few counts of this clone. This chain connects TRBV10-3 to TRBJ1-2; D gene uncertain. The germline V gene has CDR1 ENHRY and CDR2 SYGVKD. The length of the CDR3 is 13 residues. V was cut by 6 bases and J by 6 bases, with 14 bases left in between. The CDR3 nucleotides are TGTGCCATCAGCAGACGTGATCAGCATGGCTACACCTTC. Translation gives CAISRRDQHGYTF.

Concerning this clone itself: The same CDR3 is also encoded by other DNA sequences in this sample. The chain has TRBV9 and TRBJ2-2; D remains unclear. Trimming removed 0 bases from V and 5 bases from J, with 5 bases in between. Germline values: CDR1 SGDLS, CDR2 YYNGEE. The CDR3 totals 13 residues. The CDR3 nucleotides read TGTGCCAGCAGCGTAGTGGGTACCGGGGAGCTGTTTTTT. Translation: CASSVVGTGELFF.

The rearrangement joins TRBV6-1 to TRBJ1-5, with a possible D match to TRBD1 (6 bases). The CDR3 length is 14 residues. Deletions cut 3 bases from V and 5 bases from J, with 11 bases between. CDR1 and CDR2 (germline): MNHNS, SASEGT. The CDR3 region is CASSDQGKDQPQHF. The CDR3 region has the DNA TGTGCCAGCAGTGACCAGGGGAAAGATCAGCCCCAGCATTTT.